These T cell receptor beta chains were read from a single sample in a study of T cells after yellow fever vaccination. TCRdb analysed the 5' RACE reads with MiXCR anew, one entry per CDR3 protein. The sample gives 250,000 to 400,000 distinct CDR3 sequences, around 4.4% of which show up once; 15% to 20% is in the top ten. Sequencing was performed on PBMCs, taken 15 days after the yellow fever booster vaccination. These receptors were taken from a man between 18 and 29 years old who received the YFV17D yellow fever vaccine. CDR3s include the opening cysteine and the closing phenylalanine or tryptophan. D genes are given only for firm matches. Expanded clones are given a class, and other clones once, few, many or no size at all.

V,size,D,J,DNA,CDR3
TRBV7-6,many,TRBD2,TRBJ2-3,TGTGCCAGCAGCTTAGGTATTACTAGCGGACTTAGCACAGATACGCAGTATTTT,CASSLGITSGLSTDTQYF
TRBV4-3,many,TRBD1,TRBJ2-7,TGCGCCAGCAGCCATGGCAGGGACAGGGACTACGAGCAGTACTTC,CASSHGRDRDYEQYF
TRBV2,.,.,TRBJ1-5,TGTGCCAGCAGTGTATCCAGGGATAATCAGCCCCAGCATTTT,CASSVSRDNQPQHF
TRBV3-1,.,.,TRBJ2-7,TGTGCCAGCAGCCAAGAAGGAAACGAGCAGTACTTC,CASSQEGNEQYF
TRBV4-1,many,.,TRBJ1-6,TGCGCCAGCAGCCGAGTACCCACAGGGTACTATTCACCCCTCCACTTT,CASSRVPTGYYSPLHF
TRBV30,.,.,TRBJ2-7,TGTGCCTGGAGTGTTGGAGGGGGGTCCTACGAGCAGTACTTC,CAWSVGGGSYEQYF
TRBV19,few,.,TRBJ1-3,TGTGCCAGTAGTATCGGAGGCCCTGGAAACACCATATATTTT,CASSIGGPGNTIYF
TRBV9,many,TRBD1,TRBJ1-6,TGTGCCAGCAGCGGCCGGGACAGGTTAAACTCACCCCTCCACTTT,CASSGRDRLNSPLHF
TRBV5-1,many,.,TRBJ1-1,TGCGCCAGCAGCTTGACAAGACCGAACACTGAAGCTTTCTTT,CASSLTRPNTEAFF
TRBV10-3,few,TRBD2,TRBJ2-5,TGTGCCATCAGCCCTACTAGCGAGGGAGAGACCCAGTACTTC,CAISPTSEGETQYF
TRBV7-2,many,.,TRBJ2-1,TGTGCCAGCAGCTTAGATCCGACTTTCAATGAGCAGTTCTTC,CASSLDPTFNEQFF
TRBV29-1,few,.,TRBJ1-1,TGCAGCGTGATAGGGGGTACCGGGCCTACTGAAGCTTTCTTT,CSVIGGTGPTEAFF
TRBV18,.,TRBD2,TRBJ2-3,TGTGCCAGCTCAACGGCCCTGGGGACTAGCGGCACAGATACGCAGTATTTT,CASSTALGTSGTDTQYF
TRBV6-2/TRBV6-3,many,.,TRBJ1-2,TGTGCCAGCAAATGGGGGCTGTATGGCTACACCTTC,CASKWGLYGYTF
TRBV10-3,many,TRBD1,TRBJ1-3,TGTGCCATCAGTGAGTCAAGACAGGGTTTCTCTGGAAACACCATATATTTT,CAISESRQGFSGNTIYF
TRBV5-4,few,TRBD2,TRBJ2-1,TGTGCCAGCAGCTTGGGACTAGCGGGGGCTTCATTAGTCAATGAGCAGTTCTTC,CASSLGLAGASLVNEQFF
TRBV4-3,.,.,TRBJ2-7,TGCGCCAGCAGCCAAGATTTCGGGGTAAGCTCCTACGAGCAGTACTTC,CASSQDFGVSSYEQYF
TRBV28,.,.,TRBJ1-1,TGTGCCAGCAGTCAACAGGGAACGTACGGCGGCACTGAAGCTTTCTTT,CASSQQGTYGGTEAFF
TRBV7-2,.,TRBD2,TRBJ2-5,TGTGCCAGCAGCCGACTAGCGGGGGGGCCTGGGTTC,CASSRLAGGPGF
TRBV7-2,many,TRBD1,TRBJ2-7,TGTGCCAGCAGCTCCCAAGGACAGGGCTACGAGCAGTACTTC,CASSSQGQGYEQYF
TRBV2,.,TRBD1,TRBJ2-7,TGTGCCAGCAGTGAGCCCGGGACAGGGGGCAATGAGCAGTACTTC,CASSEPGTGGNEQYF
TRBV12-3/TRBV12-4,few,TRBD2,TRBJ2-3,TGTGCCAGCAGTATCTCACTAGCGGTGGATACGCAGTATTTT,CASSISLAVDTQYF
TRBV4-2,many,TRBD2,TRBJ2-2,TGTGCCAGCAGCCAAGCCCTAGGTGCAGCGGGGGGCCACACCGGGGAGCTGTTTTTT,CASSQALGAAGGHTGELFF
TRBV18,few,TRBD1,TRBJ2-7,TGTGCCAGCTCACCTACTTATGGACAGGGCGGCGAGCAGTACTTC,CASSPTYGQGGEQYF
TRBV7-9,many,.,TRBJ1-6,TGTGCCAGCAGCTTTGGGACTAGGTCTTCACCCCTCCACTTT,CASSFGTRSSPLHF
TRBV20-1,many,TRBD2,TRBJ2-3,TGCAGTGCTAGACTTGGGACTAGCGGGGGGATCTGGAGCACAGATACGCAGTATTTT,CSARLGTSGGIWSTDTQYF
TRBV12-3/TRBV12-4,.,.,TRBJ1-5,TGTGCCAGCACCCACGACTGGGGCGGTCAGCCCCAGCATTTT,CASTHDWGGQPQHF
TRBV15,few,.,TRBJ2-2,TGTGCCACCAGCGGCCGCCGAGGGAAAGGGGCTGGCGGGGAGCTGTTTTTT,CATSGRRGKGAGGELFF
TRBV7-9,few,.,TRBJ1-2,TGTGCCAGCAGCCCCCACCCTGAGGCTTATGGCTACACCTTC,CASSPHPEAYGYTF
TRBV29-1,few,.,TRBJ2-1,TGCAGCGCCTATCGTCCGGGAGTCTGGAATGAGCAGTTCTTC,CSAYRPGVWNEQFF
TRBV5-1,.,.,TRBJ1-3,TGCGCCAGCAGCTTGGCAGGGAGCTCTGGAAACACCATATATTTT,CASSLAGSSGNTIYF
TRBV5-1,.,.,TRBJ1-2,TGCGCCAGCAGCTCGGAGGGAACCGCGTTCTATGGCTACACCTTC,CASSSEGTAFYGYTF
TRBV6-5,.,TRBD2,TRBJ2-1,TGTGCCAGCAGTCCGATCCTAGCGGGGTACAATGAGCAGTTCTTC,CASSPILAGYNEQFF
TRBV5-1,many,.,TRBJ2-3,TGCGCCAGCAGCCAACAAGGGGGGGGCACAGATACGCAGTATTTT,CASSQQGGGTDTQYF
TRBV5-1,few,.,TRBJ2-6,TGCGCCAGCAGCCTGATCCGCTCTGGGGCCAACGTCCTGACTTTC,CASSLIRSGANVLTF
TRBV15,many,.,TRBJ2-2,TGTGCCACCAGCAGAGAAGCGGGCGGCGGGGAGCTGTTTTTT,CATSREAGGGELFF
TRBV5-1,.,.,TRBJ2-1,TGCGCCAGCAGCGGGGGACTCTTCTCCTACAATGAGCAGTTCTTC,CASSGGLFSYNEQFF
TRBV7-3,.,TRBD1,TRBJ2-3,TGTGCCAGCAGCTTAAGTCTCTCGGGACAGGGGGACCTCCTCACAGATACGCAGTATTTT,CASSLSLSGQGDLLTDTQYF
TRBV27,few,TRBD1,TRBJ1-5,TGTGCCAGCAGTCTAAGGGGGCGCGGCAATCAGCCCCAGCATTTT,CASSLRGRGNQPQHF
TRBV29-1,few,.,TRBJ2-2,TGCAGCGTTGAGGGGGGACCGGACAGGCCCAGCGGGGAGCTGTTTTTT,CSVEGGPDRPSGELFF
TRBV15,few,.,TRBJ1-5,TGTGCCACCAGCAGAAGGGGGGATAGCAATCAGCCCCAGCATTTT,CATSRRGDSNQPQHF
TRBV29-1,few,.,TRBJ2-3,TGCAGCGTTGCAGGGATTGCAGATACGCAGTATTTT,CSVAGIADTQYF
TRBV2,.,.,TRBJ2-1,TGTGCCAGCAGTCCCCATCTGACATCCAGCTCCTACAATGAGCAGTTCTTC,CASSPHLTSSSYNEQFF
TRBV6-6,.,TRBD1,TRBJ2-7,TGTGCCAGCAGTTACTTAGTAGGGACAGGGAACCACGAGCAGTACTTC,CASSYLVGTGNHEQYF
TRBV6-5,.,.,TRBJ2-1,TGTGCCAGCAGTTATTACGACGGGAACAATGAGCAGTTCTTC,CASSYYDGNNEQFF
TRBV7-2,many,.,TRBJ1-2,TGTGCCAGCAGCCCACAAACCGGGACACCAAATGGCTACACCTTC,CASSPQTGTPNGYTF
TRBV30,few,.,TRBJ1-5,TGTGCCTGGAGTACGGCAGTAAATCAGCCCCAGCATTTT,CAWSTAVNQPQHF
TRBV7-2,many,.,TRBJ1-2,TGTGCCAGCAGCTCGACATACTATGGCTACACCTTC,CASSSTYYGYTF
TRBV7-2,few,TRBD1,TRBJ1-1,TGTGCCAGCAGCTTATCGGACAGGGGCTTTGAAGCTTTCTTT,CASSLSDRGFEAFF
TRBV5-6,many,TRBD1,TRBJ2-4,TGTGCCAGCAGCCTAGACAGGGCGAACATTCAGTACTTC,CASSLDRANIQYF